This T cell receptor (beta chain) came from a study of cytomegalovirus exposure and HLA in healthy donors. Researchers ran the PCR with 60 Vbeta and 13 Jbeta primers. Produced via immunoSEQ multiplex PCR; TCRdb's table is partial and in-frame only. This table has some 170,000 clones, roughly 80% appearing once. V was shortened by 2 bases and J by 4 bases, with 13 bases between the two germline ends. Germline V gene data show CDR1 as SGHTA and CDR2 as FQGNSA. The CDR3 totals 15 residues. This TCR derives from a female donor in good health and CMV-seronegative. The sample comprised PBMCs. The chain joins TRBV7-2 to TRBJ2-3, with TRBD2 as a possible D gene (6 bases). CDR3 coding DNA: TGTGCCAGCAGCTTATGGGGACTCCAGCCAGATACGCAGTATTTT. It translates to CASSLWGLQPDTQYF.